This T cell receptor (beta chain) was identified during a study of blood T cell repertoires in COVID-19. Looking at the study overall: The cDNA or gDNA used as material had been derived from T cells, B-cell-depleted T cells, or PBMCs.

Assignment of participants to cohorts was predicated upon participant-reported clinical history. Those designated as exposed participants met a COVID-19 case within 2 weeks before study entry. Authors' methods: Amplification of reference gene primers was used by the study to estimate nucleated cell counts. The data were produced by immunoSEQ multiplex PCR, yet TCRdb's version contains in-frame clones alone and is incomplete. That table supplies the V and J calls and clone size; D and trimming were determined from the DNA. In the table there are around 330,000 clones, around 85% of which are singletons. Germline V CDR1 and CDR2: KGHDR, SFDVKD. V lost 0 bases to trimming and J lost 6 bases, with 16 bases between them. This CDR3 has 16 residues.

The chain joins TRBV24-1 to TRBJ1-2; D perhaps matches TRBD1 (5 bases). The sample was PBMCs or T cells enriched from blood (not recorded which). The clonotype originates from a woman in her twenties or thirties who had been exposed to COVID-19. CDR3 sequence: CATSDLLGDGTDGYTF. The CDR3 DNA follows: TGTGCCACCAGTGATTTGTTGGGGGACGGGACTGATGGCTACACCTTC.